Presented here are 19 T cell receptor beta chains from one specimen sequenced in a study of tumor and adjacent non-tumor tissue in lung cancer. No cell sorting was done before RNA was extracted from the tissue. The normal lung tissue was taken more than 3 cm from the tumor edge. A modified ARM-PCR protocol with three rounds of nested PCR amplified TCRbeta. MiXCR was run by TCRdb on the multiplex PCR reads, yielding one entry per CDR3 protein. The table lists around 100,000 distinct CDR3 sequences, about 60% of them singletons, with roughly 18% in the top ten. The sample taken for sequencing was distant non-tumor lung tissue. The receptor source for this set is a man younger than 40 with non-small cell lung cancer.

This clonotype was observed a single time. This chain links TRBV20-1 with TRBJ2-5; D possibly corresponds to TRBD1 (5 bases). V was pared by 4 bases and J by 2 bases, with 11 bases between. The CDR3 is made up of 13 amino acids. Germline lookup yields CDR1 DFQATT and CDR2 SNEGSKA (reference sequence). DNA for the CDR3: TGCAGTGCTATGGGGCGGAGTCAAGAGACCCAGTACTTC. Its protein is CSAMGRSQETQYF.

With respect to this clonotype: Germline and junction disagree at one end, which may indicate a read error. This chain uses TRBV20-1 with TRBJ2-3; D gene uncertain. This CDR3 is built from 14 residues. Looked up from germline, CDR1 is DFQATT and CDR2 is SNEGSKA (reference sequence). In DNA form, the CDR3 reads TGCAATGCTAAAATCCCACTTTCCACAGATACGCAGTATTTT. Protein: CNAKIPLSTDTQYF.

Turning to this clonotype: At one end the junction does not follow the germline gene, possibly because of a read error. This sequence joins TRBV4-1 and TRBJ1-1; D possibly corresponds to TRBD1 (6 bases). The CDR3 consists of 15 residues. The germline V gene has CDR1 MGHRA and CDR2 YSYEKL. The CDR3 sequence is CDSSQEVTGLTEAFF. CDR3 sequence (DNA): TGCGACAGCAGCCAAGAGGTGACAGGCTTAACTGAAGCTTTCTTT.

In its sample, this clonotype was seen once. V and J are TRBV11-2 and TRBJ2-5, with D tentatively TRBD1 (6 bases). Germline CDR1 and CDR2: SGHAT and FQNNGV. The CDR3 runs to 14 residues. Here the CDR3 DNA reads TGTGACAACAGCTTACAGGGAGCCTCGGGGACCCAGTACTTC. It encodes CDNSLQGASGTQYF. Filled out from reference TRBV11-2 and TRBJ2-5, the complete variable domain reads EAGVAQSPRYKIIEKRQSVAFWCNPISGHATLYWYQQILGQGPKLLIQFQNNGVVDDSQLPKDRFSAERLKGVDSTLKIQPAKLEDSAVYLCDNSLQGASGTQYFGPGTRLLVL.

Notes on this clonotype: Without the conserved terminal phenylalanine or tryptophan, this CDR3 likely stems from a read error. V and J are TRBV29-1 and TRBJ1-1; D is unresolved. V lost 7 bases and J 3 bases, leaving 21 bases between the germline ends. This CDR3 is 15 amino acids long. Germline V gene lookup returns CDR1 SQVTM and CDR2 ANQGSEA. In DNA form, the CDR3 reads TGCAGCGCCCTGGGGAGCGAGGGAACTGACACTGAAGCTTTCCTT. Protein: CSALGSEGTDTEAFL.

This clonotype came up a few times. This may stem from a read error, because a much larger clone lies one nucleotide away. The gene calls are TRBV6-2 or TRBV6-3 and TRBJ2-7; D unclear. This CDR3 region has 14 residues. V lost 8 bases to trimming and J lost 5 bases, with 19 bases between them. Germline-derived CDR1 and CDR2 are MNHEY and SVGEGT. Here the CDR3 DNA reads TGTGCCAGCTGGCCCCATTACAGTCGCGACGAGCAGTACTTC. Residues: CASWPHYSRDEQYF.

About this clonotype itself: Mismatch with germline at one junction end may stem from a read error. This chain links TRBV29-1 with TRBJ2-2; 8 bases agree with TRBD2. The CDR3 loop spans 16 amino acids. The germline V gene has CDR1 SQVTM and CDR2 ANQGSEA. DNA of the CDR3: TGCAGCGTTAGTCAAGCGGGAGTTGTTCTGACCGGGAAGCTGTTTTTT. Its translation is CSVSQAGVVLTGKLFF.

With regard to this clonotype: At one boundary the junction diverges from the germline segment, which might be a read error. The DNA of the CDR3 is TGTGCCAGTAGTTTGGGGCAGGTGAGCTCCTACGAGCAGTACTTC. It codes for CASSLGQVSSYEQYF. This chain connects TRBV6-5 to TRBJ2-7; perhaps TRBD1 as D (5 bases). The CDR3 has 15 amino acids. Germline V gives CDR1 MNHEY, CDR2 SVGAGI.

In the case of this clonotype: A much larger clone differs by one base, so this may be a read error. Because it lacks the conserved phenylalanine or tryptophan at the end, this CDR3 is likely a read error. The V gene is TRBV6-1, the J gene TRBJ1-3, with TRBD1 matching 7 bases. The CDR3 sequence is 15 residues long. Germline values: CDR1 MNHNS, CDR2 SASEGT. V gave up 5 bases and J gave up 4 bases; unmatched junction bases: 8. The CDR3 DNA reads as TGTGCCAGCAGTTCACAGGGGTCAGGGGGAAACACCATATATCTT. Protein: CASSSQGSGGNTIYL.

Turning to this clonotype: An end of the junction does not agree with germline; a read error may underlie this. The CDR3 reads CASNPDGGNYGYAF. In nucleotides, the CDR3 is TGTGCCAGCAATCCGGACGGGGGCAACTATGGCTACGCCTTC. This chain connects TRBV6-2 or TRBV6-3 to TRBJ1-2; tentatively, D is TRBD1 (6 bases). The CDR3 has 14 amino acids. Germline-derived CDR1 and CDR2 are MNHEY and SVGEGT.

A word on this clonotype: This may be a read error: a much more frequent sequence differs by one nucleotide. V and J are TRBV20-1 and TRBJ1-5; TRBD1 agrees at 9 bases. The J segment lost 1 base and the V segment lost 8 bases, leaving 6 bases of the junction unmatched. CDR3 length: 14 amino acids. Germline lookup yields CDR1 DFQATT and CDR2 SNEGSKA (reference sequence). CDR3 nucleotides: TGCAGTCCTAACAGGGGGCACAGCAATCAGCCCCAGCATTTT. This gives the protein CSPNRGHSNQPQHF.

This clonotype showed up many times. The chain is built from TRBV5-4 and TRBJ1-2; D is uncertain. CDR1 is SGHNT, CDR2 YYREEE, per germline (reference sequence). CDR3 length: 13 residues. Trimming removed 3 bases from V and 8 bases from J, with 14 bases in between. CDR3 region: CASSSGREIGYTF. CDR3 coding DNA: TGTGCCAGCAGCTCGGGCAGAGAGATCGGCTACACCTTC.

The gene calls are TRBV7-9 and TRBJ1-2; possible D gene TRBD1, 5 bases. This CDR3 is 16 amino acids long. The V end was cut by 0 bases, the J end by 1 base, with 12 bases between. CDR1 and CDR2 (germline): SEHNR, FQNEAQ (reference sequence). CDR3 amino acids: CASSLARETGNYGYTF. The CDR3 DNA follows: TGTGCCAGCAGCTTAGCCAGGGAAACAGGTAACTATGGCTACACCTTC.

This clonotype occurred a few times. At one end the junction does not follow the germline gene, possibly because of a read error. The chain uses TRBV6-2 or TRBV6-3 and TRBJ2-5, with 13 nucleotides matching TRBD2. Per the germline V gene, CDR1 is MNHEY and CDR2 is SVGEGT. This CDR3 is 17 amino acids long. The DNA of the CDR3 is TGTGCCAGCAGTTACACTAGCGGGGGGGGGCTCCAAGGGACCCAGTACTTC. It codes for CASSYTSGGGLQGTQYF.

Comment on this clonotype: At one of its ends the junction is not consistent with the germline gene, which may arise from a read error. The chain is built from TRBV11-2 and TRBJ2-7, with D perhaps matching TRBD2 (6 bases). The CDR3 is 13 amino acids. Germline V CDR1 and CDR2: SGHAT, FQNNGV. The CDR3 DNA follows: TGTGCCAGCACCGCGGACGGGAGAGACGAACAGTACTTC. It codes for CASTADGRDEQYF.

Notes on this clonotype: Compared with germline, one end of the junction differs, possibly owing to a read error. The genes are TRBV20-1 and TRBJ2-7; perhaps TRBD1 as D (6 bases). CDR1 DFQATT and CDR2 SNEGSKA come from the germline V gene (reference sequence). This CDR3 has 13 residues. CDR3 nucleotide sequence: TGCAGTGCCCTAGACAGGACGACCTACGAGCGGTACTTC. Translated, it gives CSALDRTTYERYF.

This clonotype was seen once. Compared with germline, one end of the junction differs, possibly owing to a read error. This sequence joins TRBV5-4 and TRBJ2-3; 8 bases are shared with TRBD2. Per germline, CDR1 SGHNT and CDR2 YYREEE (reference sequence). The length of the CDR3 is 15 residues. Here the CDR3 DNA reads TGTGCCAGGAGCTTTAGCGGGGCCCTCGCAGATACGCGGTATTTT. Amino acids: CARSFSGALADTRYF.

The V call is TRBV13, the J call TRBJ1-3; 9 bases map to TRBD1. The germline CDR1 and CDR2 sequences are PRHDT and FYEKMQ (reference sequence). Trimming took 5 bases from V and 8 from J; bases not matched to a gene: 10. The CDR3 is 15 amino acids. CDR3 sequence (DNA): TGTGCCAGCAGCGAGGACAGGGGAGCGTGGGACACCATATATTTT. Protein: CASSEDRGAWDTIYF.

V gene TRBV6-2 or TRBV6-3 combines with J gene TRBJ2-5; maybe TRBD2 (5 bases). There are 14 residues in the CDR3. Trimming left V 5 bases short and J 4 bases short, with 14 bases between. Germline CDR1 is MNHEY and CDR2 is SVGEGT. The CDR3: CASSHNGIRETQYF. The CDR3, as DNA: TGTGCCAGCAGTCATAACGGGATACGAGAGACCCAGTACTTC.